This T cell receptor (beta chain) was obtained from a study of regulatory T cells in long-lasting Graves disease. The study's findings and limits: Persistent disease favored TRBV28, TRBJ1-2 and TRBJ2-5.

As for time point: newly diagnosed GD, antithyroid drugs for less than 3 months. PBMCs provided the RNA from which the TCR library was made. With 7 bases removed from V and 2 bases from J, the gap between germline ends came to 7 bases. The CDR3 sequence is 12 residues long. The germline V gene has CDR1 SNHLY and CDR2 FYNNEI. Both iRepertoire HTBI primers and Arm-PCR of CDR3 regions were used to build the TCR beta libraries. From the multiplex PCR reads, TCRdb called clonotypes with MiXCR, one entry per CDR3 protein. This repertoire shows about 440,000 distinct CDR3 sequences, about 15% found once; its top ten account for 15% to 20%. This clonotype was seen many times. Its antigen is not known. The same sample was also studied in work on T cells in Graves' hyperthyroidism and ophthalmopathy. Per that study: Most thyroid clonotypes expanded above 0.001 were also detected in blood. Stable hyperthyroidism was told apart from ophthalmopathy by a model built on 13 V-J features. In validation, the model predicted ophthalmopathy. These predictions came a median about 6.2 months before onset.

The gene calls are TRBV2 and TRBJ2-3; D is unresolved. The specimen comprised peripheral blood mononuclear cells (PBMCs), sampled at new diagnosis, from a patient treated with antithyroid drugs. This TCR derives from a woman aged 25 to 39 with Graves disease. CDR3 coding DNA: TGTGCCAGCACCATCTACACAGATACGCAGTATTTT. This sequence encodes CASTIYTDTQYF. Using reference TRBV2 and TRBJ2-3 for the parts outside the CDR3, the full variable domain is EPEVTQTPSHQVTQMGQEVILRCVPISNHLYFYWYRQILGQKVEFLVSFYNNEISEKSEIFDDQFSVERPDGSNFTLKIRSTKLEDSAMYFCASTIYTDTQYFGPGTRLTVL.